One sample yielded the 20 T cell receptor beta chains listed below, sequenced in a study of control samples from healthy donors and cancer patients. Sequencing was performed with immunoSEQ multiplex PCR; in TCRdb, only in-frame clones are kept and a portion is missing. The table records around 100,000 clones, over 75% of them present only once. What was sequenced was blood. The receptors stem from a woman aged 50 to 60 in good health.

The V gene is TRBV7-3, the J gene TRBJ2-7; D is perhaps TRBD2 (6 bases). The CDR3 runs 15 residues. Germline V gene lookup returns CDR1 SGHTA and CDR2 FQGTGA. Trimming removed 2 bases from V and 4 bases from J, with 15 bases in between. This CDR3 reads CASSLRFGGEYEQYF. Written as DNA, the CDR3 is TGTGCCAGCAGCTTACGATTCGGCGGGGAGTACGAGCAGTACTTC.

The V call is TRBV5-8, the J call TRBJ1-5; D not resolved. V was clipped by 5 bases and J by 6 bases, with 12 bases between them. Looked up from germline, CDR1 is SGHTS and CDR2 is YDEGEE. The CDR3 consists of 13 residues. CDR3 residues: CASREWSGQPQHF. CDR3 nucleotides: TGTGCCAGCAGAGAATGGAGTGGTCAGCCCCAGCATTTT.

The gene calls are TRBV2 and TRBJ2-3, with 8 bases aligning to TRBD2. The CDR3 extends over 15 amino acids. V lost 3 bases, J lost 2 bases, and 4 bases stayed unmatched. Germline loops: CDR1 SNHLY, CDR2 FYNNEI. CDR3 bases: TGTGCCAGCAGTGACCCGGGGGGGTTCACAGATACGCAGTATTTT. As protein: CASSDPGGFTDTQYF.

This clone has a single count. This chain uses TRBV6-5 with TRBJ1-6; D is undetermined. The germline V and J ends were trimmed by 0 bases and 7 bases, with 13 bases remaining between them. The CDR3 loop spans 16 amino acids. Germline CDR1 reads MNHEY; CDR2 reads SVGAGI. The CDR3 spells CASSYSMGSKNSPLHF. The CDR3 region has the DNA TGTGCCAGCAGTTACTCGATGGGCTCTAAAAATTCACCCCTCCACTTT.

The rearrangement uses TRBV7-3 and TRBJ2-2; D may be TRBD2 (6 bases). Germline V gives CDR1 SGHTA, CDR2 FQGTGA. V was cut by 5 bases and J by 0 bases, with 10 bases left in between. The CDR3 sequence is 15 residues long. CDR3 bases: TGTGCCAGCAGCGATAGCGGAACGAACACCGGGGAGCTGTTTTTT. It yields the protein CASSDSGTNTGELFF. Using reference TRBV7-3 and TRBJ2-2 for the parts outside the CDR3, the full variable domain is GAGVSQTPSNKVTEKGKYVELRCDPISGHTALYWYRQSLGQGPEFLIYFQGTGAADDSGLPNDRFFAVRPEGSVSTLKIQRTERGDSAVYLCASSDSGTNTGELFFGEGSRLTVL.

V is TRBV27 and J is TRBJ1-2, with D possibly TRBD1 on 6 matching bases. V was cut by 0 bases and J by 4 bases, with 12 bases left in between. Germline V gene sequence: CDR1 MNHEY, CDR2 SMNVEV (reference sequence). This CDR3 has 15 amino acids. CDR3 protein: CASSLSGTSGYGYTF. Here the CDR3 DNA reads TGTGCCAGCAGTTTATCTGGGACATCCGGCTATGGCTACACCTTC.

The chain joins TRBV7-3 to TRBJ1-2; 7 bases align to TRBD1. V lost 9 bases to trimming and J lost 8 bases; unmatched junction nucleotides: 6. This CDR3 contains 11 residues. Germline V CDR1 and CDR2: SGHTA, FQGTGA. The CDR3 sequence is CASRGPRGYTF. CDR3 DNA: TGTGCCAGTAGGGGGCCTAGGGGCTACACCTTC.

V gene TRBV7-9 combines with J gene TRBJ2-5; 7 bases are a match to TRBD1. The CDR3 runs to 16 residues. J was trimmed by 1 base and V by 1 base; bases with no gene match: 6. Germline assignment: CDR1 SEHNR and CDR2 FQNEAQ (reference sequence). Here the CDR3 reads CASSLDRGTLQETQYF. CDR3 coding DNA: TGTGCCAGCAGCTTAGACAGGGGCACTCTCCAAGAGACCCAGTACTTC.

V is TRBV29-1 and J is TRBJ2-7; D is unresolved. Germline CDR1 reads SQVTM; CDR2 reads ANQGSEA. The CDR3 sequence is 13 residues long. Trimming took 4 bases from V and 1 from J, leaving 11 bases between them. Written as DNA, the CDR3 is TGCAGCGTTGCCCTGGACGGTTCCTACGAGCAGTACGTC. Residues: CSVALDGSYEQYV.

Only a few counts were recorded for this clone. The chain is built from TRBV7-3 and TRBJ2-1; TRBD2 matches at 12 bases. The CDR3 is 18 residues long. CDR1 and CDR2 (germline): SGHTA, FQGTGA. J lost 6 bases, V lost 3 bases, and 12 bases had no gene match. CDR3: CASSFLAGGPTDSNEQFF. In DNA form, the CDR3 reads TGTGCCAGCAGCTTTCTAGCGGGGGGGCCCACCGACTCCAATGAGCAGTTCTTC.

V usage is TRBV5-1 and J usage is TRBJ2-2; the D is unclear. V was pared by 4 bases and J by 7 bases, with 8 bases between. CDR1 SGHRS and CDR2 YFSETQ come from the germline V gene. CDR3 length equals 12 residues. The DNA for the CDR3 is TGCGCCAGCAGCGTTAGTCGCGGGGAGCTGTTTTTT. It is translated as CASSVSRGELFF.

This clone was seen only once. V is TRBV10-2 and J is TRBJ2-2; 9 nucleotides agree with TRBD2. In germline, CDR1 is WSHSY, CDR2 SAAADI. The CDR3 consists of 16 residues. V lost 6 bases, J lost 0 bases, and 5 bases stayed unmatched. CDR3: CASRGAGGANTGELFF. The CDR3 DNA reads as TGCGCCAGCAGGGGGGCGGGGGGGGCGAACACCGGGGAGCTGTTTTTT.

The J gene is TRBJ2-1, the V gene TRBV24-1; TRBD1 matches 9 bases. Germline V gene data show CDR1 as KGHDR and CDR2 as SFDVKD. There are 14 residues in the CDR3. The ends lost 7 bases at V and 6 bases at J; junction bases unmatched: 6. The CDR3 is CATRGDRAVNEQFF. The CDR3 bases are TGTGCCACCAGGGGGGACAGGGCGGTCAATGAGCAGTTCTTC.

V gene TRBV6-5 combines with J gene TRBJ1-2, with 7 bases that match TRBD1. Germline CDR1 and CDR2: MNHEY and SVGAGI. This CDR3 has 16 residues. With V trimmed by 4 bases and J by 3 bases, 11 bases remained unmatched. CDR3 DNA: TGTGCCAGCAGTTCCCCGAGAGGGGGCGAGGACTATGGCTACACCTTC. It yields the protein CASSSPRGGEDYGYTF.

DNA of the CDR3: TGCAGTGCTAGTGCATTGGGGGCGGGGTCGGACACCGGGGAGCTGTTTTTT. Encoded protein: CSASALGAGSDTGELFF. The chain joins TRBV20-1 to TRBJ2-2; D is possibly TRBD1 or TRBD2 (6 bases each). Trimming took 3 bases from V and 3 from J, leaving 20 bases between them. CDR1 is DFQATT and CDR2 is SNEGSKA in the germline V gene (reference sequence). The CDR3 runs to 17 residues.

The J gene is TRBJ1-6, the V gene TRBV7-9, with TRBD1 matching over 10 bases. The CDR3 loop spans 15 amino acids. Germline V gene lookup returns CDR1 SEHNR and CDR2 FQNEAQ (reference sequence). The ends lost 0 bases at V and 7 bases at J; junction bases unmatched: 0. CDR3 residues: CASSLAGQGNSPLHF. The CDR3 DNA reads TGTGCCAGCAGCTTAGCGGGACAGGGGAATTCACCCCTCCACTTT.

The V and J genes are TRBV30 and TRBJ1-1, with 7 bases aligning to TRBD1. CDR3 size: 14 residues. CDR1 and CDR2 from the germline V gene are GTSNPN and SVGIG (reference sequence). V dropped 5 bases and J dropped 3; count of bases not matched to a gene: 9. For the CDR3, the DNA is TGTGCCTGGGGTGATGGACAGGCGTACACTGAAGCTTTCTTT. Translating it yields CAWGDGQAYTEAFF.

The sample holds a few counts of this clone. The V call is TRBV5-6, the J call TRBJ2-7, with a tentative D call TRBD2 (6 bases). The V end lost 1 base, the J end lost 5 bases, and 7 bases lay between the germline ends. This CDR3 is built from 12 residues. In germline, CDR1 is SGHDT, CDR2 YYEEEE. CDR3 residues: CASSLTGDEQYF. The CDR3 coding sequence is TGTGCCAGCAGCTTGACGGGGGACGAGCAGTACTTC.

The J gene is TRBJ2-1, the V gene TRBV19; D may be TRBD2 (6 bases). CDR3 length: 18 amino acids. Germline V gene lookup returns CDR1 LNHDA and CDR2 SQIVND (reference sequence). V lost 3 bases, J lost 4 bases, and 22 bases lay in between. The CDR3: CASSIGHTLAGRYNEQFF. Written as DNA, the CDR3 is TGTGCCAGTAGTATCGGGCACACACTAGCTGGGAGGTACAATGAGCAGTTCTTC.

V gene TRBV11-3 combines with J gene TRBJ2-2, with D perhaps TRBD2 (6 bases). Looked up from germline, CDR1 is SGHNT and CDR2 is YENEEA. Trimming shortened V by 0 bases and J by 4 bases, and 12 bases separated the two germline ends. The CDR3 is 16 residues long. The CDR3 DNA is TGTGCCAGCAGCTTAGATCTCGGGGACTTCACCGGGGAGCTGTTTTTT. This sequence encodes CASSLDLGDFTGELFF. Full variable domain (missing parts from reference TRBV11-3 and TRBJ2-2): EAGVVQSPRYKIIEKKQPVAFWCNPISGHNTLYWYLQNLGQGPELLIRYENEEAVDDSQLPKDRFSAERLKGVDSTLKIQPAELGDSAVYLCASSLDLGDFTGELFFGEGSRLTVL.